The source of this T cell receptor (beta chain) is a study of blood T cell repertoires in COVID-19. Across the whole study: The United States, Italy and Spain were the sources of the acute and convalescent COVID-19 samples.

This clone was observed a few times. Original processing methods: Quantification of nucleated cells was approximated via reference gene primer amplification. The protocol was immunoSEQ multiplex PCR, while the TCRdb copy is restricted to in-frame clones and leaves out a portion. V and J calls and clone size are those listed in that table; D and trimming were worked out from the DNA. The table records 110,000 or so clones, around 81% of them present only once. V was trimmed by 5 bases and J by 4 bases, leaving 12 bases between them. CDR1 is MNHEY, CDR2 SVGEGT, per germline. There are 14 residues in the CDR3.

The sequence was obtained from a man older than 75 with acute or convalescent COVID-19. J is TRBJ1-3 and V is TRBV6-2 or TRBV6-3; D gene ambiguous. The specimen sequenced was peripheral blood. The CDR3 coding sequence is TGTGCCAGCAGTCTTCCCATGAGGGGAAACACCATATATTTT. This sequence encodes CASSLPMRGNTIYF.